What follows describes a single T cell receptor beta chain. Authors' methods: Reference gene primer amplification gave estimated nucleated cell counts. TCRdb's table, derived via immunoSEQ multiplex PCR, lists solely in-frame clones and lacks some. V, J and clone size reflect that table, while D and trimming were determined from the DNA. The sample includes some 170,000 clones, 75% to 90% of them seen just once. V trimming: 1 base; J trimming: 2 bases; junction bases outside the gene matches: 7. The germline gives CDR1 LGHDT, CDR2 YNNKEL (reference sequence). The length of the CDR3 is 17 residues. Enrolled during active infection, Seattle patients were then followed longitudinally. The sample comes from a study of blood T cell repertoires in COVID-19. Study-level background: COVID-19 samples, acute and convalescent, were from the United States, Italy and Spain. In each case, the material was cDNA or gDNA derived from T cells, B-cell-depleted T cells, or PBMCs.

The sequencing input was peripheral blood. The sequence was collected from a woman aged 40 to 50 with COVID-19, enrolled during active disease. The rearrangement links TRBV3-1 (or the pseudogene TRBV3-2) to TRBJ1-2, with 10 bases fitting TRBD1. CDR3 DNA sequence: TGTGCCAGCAGCCAAGCCTCGACAGGGGGCGCCAACTATGGCTACACCTTC. Translating it yields CASSQASTGGANYGYTF.